One and the same sample provided the 15 T cell receptor beta chains below, sequenced in a study of vaccination and CD4 T cells after COVID-19. Their recognized antigens are unknown. Researchers used the Oncomine TCR Beta short-read assay to sequence DNA from cultured CD4+ T cells. TCRdb re-analysed the PCR reads in MiXCR, keeping a single row per CDR3 protein. The sample contains 2,500 to 3,500 distinct CDR3 sequences, approximately 80% of which appear only once. Stated treatment: roughly 11-day PBMC culture with coronavirus spike peptide pools or control peptides (ViraFEST assay). Sequenced input: CD4+ T cells from blood, cultured in vitro. Source of these receptors: a human donor who had recovered from COVID-19.

As for this clonotype: At one end, the junction sequence differs from germline, possibly due to a read error. V is TRBV7-9 and J is TRBJ2-7; 7 bases map to TRBD1. The CDR3 consists of 15 residues. Germline CDR1 and CDR2: SEHNR and FQNEAQ (reference sequence). CDR3 amino acids: CASSLEGVRGYDQYF. The CDR3 region has the DNA TGTGCCAGCAGCTTAGAAGGCGTCAGGGGGTACGACCAGTACTTC.

The chain's CDR3 is CASSCNGTVQNTEAFF. CDR3 sequence (DNA): TGTGCCAGCAGCTGTAACGGGACAGTTCAGAACACTGAAGCTTTCTTT. This chain links TRBV12-1 with TRBJ1-1; the D segment call TRBD1 is taken from the table without a DNA check. TRBV12-1 is described as a pseudogene. The length of the CDR3 is 16 residues.

The genes are TRBV28 and TRBJ1-5; perhaps TRBD1 as D (5 bases). CDR3 length equals 12 residues. Per the germline V gene, CDR1 is MDHEN and CDR2 is SYDVKM. Deletions cut 10 bases from V and 6 bases from J, with 13 bases between. CDR3 amino acids: CATGGGGQPQHF. The CDR3 DNA follows: TGTGCCACTGGTGGGGGTGGTCAGCCCCAGCATTTT. The whole variable domain, remainder taken from reference TRBV28 and TRBJ1-5, is DVKVTQSSRYLVKRTGEKVFLECVQDMDHENMFWYRQDPGLGLRLIYFSYDVKMKEKGDIPEGYSVSREKKERFSLILESASTNQTSMYLCATGGGGQPQHFGDGTRLSIL.

This chain uses TRBV12-3 or TRBV12-4 with TRBJ2-3, with 7 nucleotides matching TRBD1. V lost 10 bases and J lost 4; bases outside the gene matches: 11. This CDR3 has 14 residues. The chain's CDR3 is CATMTGLRADTQYF. The CDR3, as DNA: TGTGCCACCATGACAGGGCTCAGGGCAGATACGCAGTATTTT.

The chain has TRBV6-1 and TRBJ1-6, with a possible D match to TRBD1 (6 bases). The CDR3 runs 13 residues. CDR1 MNHNS and CDR2 SASEGT come from the germline V gene. V lost 5 bases to trimming and J lost 10 bases, with 12 bases between them. The CDR3 here is CASSPQGVSPLHF. CDR3 bases: TGTGCCAGCAGTCCACAGGGTGTATCACCCCTCCACTTT.

This clonotype is termed large (0.1 to 1%). The V and J genes are TRBV20-1 and TRBJ1-1; D uncertain. V lost 4 bases and J 0 bases, leaving 9 bases between the germline ends. Germline CDR1 and CDR2: DFQATT and SNEGSKA (reference sequence). This CDR3 has 13 residues. CDR3 sequence reads: CSAKTGVNTEAFF. The CDR3 DNA reads as TGCAGTGCTAAGACGGGTGTGAACACTGAAGCTTTCTTT.

The chain carries TRBV7-2 and TRBJ1-1; 9 positions agree with TRBD1. V was clipped by 4 bases and J by 1 base; unmatched bases: 7. The CDR3 has 16 residues. Germline loops: CDR1 SGHTA, CDR2 FQGNSA. CDR3 sequence: CASSSRQGGRNTEAFF. In DNA form, the CDR3 reads TGTGCCAGCAGCTCCAGACAGGGGGGCCGGAACACTGAAGCTTTCTTT. Filled out from reference TRBV7-2 and TRBJ1-1, the complete variable domain reads GAGVSQSPSNKVTEKGKDVELRCDPISGHTALYWYRQSLGQGLEFLIYFQGNSAPDKSGLPSDRFSAERTGGSVSTLTIQRTQQEDSAVYLCASSSRQGGRNTEAFFGQGTRLTVV.

The V and J genes are TRBV7-2 and TRBJ1-1; possibly TRBD1 for D (6 bases). This CDR3 region has 15 residues. V lost 2 bases and J lost 4, with 14 bases in between. CDR1 SGHTA and CDR2 FQGNSA come from the germline V gene. The chain's CDR3 is CASSLLGGGGTEAFF. In DNA, the CDR3 is TGTGCCAGCAGCTTATTGGGGGGAGGGGGCACTGAAGCTTTCTTT.

Written as DNA, the CDR3 is TGTGCCGTAGTTGATACGCAGTATTTT. It codes for CAVVDTQYF. The rearrangement joins TRBV7-9 to TRBJ2-3; no reliable D call. V shed 11 bases and J shed 6 bases, with 6 bases lying between them. This CDR3 is 9 amino acids long. Looked up from germline, CDR1 is SEHNR and CDR2 is FQNEAQ (reference sequence).

This sequence joins TRBV5-8 and TRBJ2-7; a weak D match, TRBD1 (6 bases). Trimming shortened V by 4 bases and J by 2 bases, and 19 bases separated the two germline ends. There are 16 residues in the CDR3. CDR1 SGHTS and CDR2 YDEGEE come from the germline V gene. CDR3 loop: CASSMPGTHLAYEQYF. The CDR3 DNA follows: TGTGCCAGCAGCATGCCCGGGACACATCTAGCCTACGAGCAGTACTTC.

The chain joins TRBV6-5 to TRBJ1-6; 11 nucleotides agree with TRBD1. This CDR3 contains 17 residues. CDR1 and CDR2 (germline): MNHEY, SVGAGI. The J segment lost 8 bases and the V segment lost 0 bases, leaving 6 bases of the junction unmatched. CDR3 protein: CASSYSSGTGGYSPLHF. Written as DNA, the CDR3 is TGTGCCAGCAGTTACTCGTCGGGGACAGGGGGGTATTCACCCCTCCACTTT.

The chain has TRBV6-1 and TRBJ1-2, with TRBD1 identical over 9 bases. V gave up 6 bases and J gave up 0 bases; unmatched junction bases: 11. This CDR3 has 17 amino acids. The germline gives CDR1 MNHNS, CDR2 SASEGT. In nucleotides, the CDR3 is TGTGCCAGCAGGACAAGACAGGGGGTATTGCCTAACTATGGCTACACCTTC. Its protein is CASRTRQGVLPNYGYTF.

The rearrangement links TRBV6-1 to TRBJ1-5; possibly TRBD1 for D (6 bases). This CDR3 spans 15 amino acids. V was pared by 7 bases and J by 2 bases, with 15 bases between. Germline V gene data show CDR1 as MNHNS and CDR2 as SASEGT. In DNA form, the CDR3 reads TGTGCCAGCATATCCCCGGGGGCCGGCAATCAGCCCCAGCATTTT. Protein product: CASISPGAGNQPQHF.

This chain joins TRBV6-1 and TRBJ1-5; a possible D gene is TRBD1 (5 bases). Germline V lookup: CDR1 MNHNS, CDR2 SASEGT. Trimming stripped 2 bases from V and 6 bases from J, with 14 bases between. The CDR3 spans 15 residues. The CDR3 nucleotides read TGTGCCAGCAGTGAACAGCAGGGAGGGAGTCAGCCCCAGCATTTT. Amino acids: CASSEQQGGSQPQHF.

In its sample, this clonotype was seen a few times. The V call is TRBV6-5, the J call TRBJ1-5; D remains ambiguous. The CDR3 contains 15 residues. CDR1 and CDR2 from the germline V gene are MNHEY and SVGAGI. V was trimmed by 3 bases and J by 6 bases, leaving 15 bases between them. The CDR3 region is CASSYSIPLRQPQHF. In nucleotides, the CDR3 is TGTGCCAGCAGTTATAGCATTCCATTGCGTCAGCCCCAGCATTTT.